The 16 T cell receptor beta chains in this list originate from one sample, sequenced in a study of beta chain features in type 1 diabetes. The sequenced template was cDNA made from the entire isolated RNA. Assay used: immunoSEQ multiplex PCR; TCRdb lists only in-frame clones, some missing. Of roughly 500,000 clones listed, 30% were seen once; the top ten hold about 0.065%. The sequenced sample consisted of naive CD4+ T cells from blood. All receptors derive from a man aged 18 to 29 in good health.

V usage is TRBV7-6 and J usage is TRBJ1-2; no reliable D call. The CDR3 is 15 residues long. Germline assignment: CDR1 SGHVS and CDR2 FNYEAQ. Trimming pared 1 base from V and 4 bases from J, leaving 13 bases between. The CDR3 DNA reads TGTGCCAGCAGCTTAGGTCCCGACGGGGTCTATGGCTACACCTTC. Translated, it gives CASSLGPDGVYGYTF.

This chain links TRBV30 with TRBJ1-4; D is unclear. The V gene's germline CDR1 is GTSNPN and CDR2 SVGIG (reference sequence). V dropped 5 bases and J dropped 10 bases, with 11 bases sitting between them. CDR3 size: 11 residues. CDR3 residues: CAWGIGGKLFF. The DNA for the CDR3 is TGTGCCTGGGGGATCGGAGGAAAACTGTTTTTT.

The gene calls are TRBV29-1 and TRBJ2-3; D remains unclear. V was clipped by 0 bases and J by 0 bases, with 13 bases between them. The CDR3 is 16 residues long. Germline V gene data show CDR1 as SQVTM and CDR2 as ANQGSEA. The CDR3 DNA reads TGCAGCGTTGAAGATCCGCGGCTCCGTAGCACAGATACGCAGTATTTT. This codes for CSVEDPRLRSTDTQYF.

Written as DNA, the CDR3 is TGTGCCAGCAGCGTTAGCGGTTCCCCTGCCAATGAGCAGTTCTTC. Translating gives CASSVSGSPANEQFF. This chain joins TRBV7-8 and TRBJ2-1; tentatively, D is TRBD2 (6 bases). Germline V gene data show CDR1 as SGHVS and CDR2 as FQNEAQ. The ends were cut back, 5 bases at V and 6 bases at J, with 17 bases in the middle. The CDR3 has 15 amino acids.

This clone showed up just a few times. The gene calls are TRBV7-9 and TRBJ1-4, with D unresolved. This CDR3 contains 13 residues. The germline V gene encodes CDR1 SEHNR and CDR2 FQNEAQ (reference sequence). Between the trimmed V and J ends, which lost 1 base and 6 bases, there was a span of 6 bases. CDR3 in amino acids: CASSLDRYEKLFF. The CDR3 region has the DNA TGTGCCAGCAGCTTAGACAGATATGAAAAACTGTTTTTT.

This clone was found a few times. The rearrangement uses TRBV7-2 and TRBJ2-7; 11 bases agree with TRBD2. The J segment lost 6 bases and the V segment lost 1 base, leaving 5 bases of the junction unmatched. Germline loops: CDR1 SGHTA, CDR2 FQGNSA. The CDR3 length is 15 residues. The CDR3 DNA reads TGTGCCAGCAGCTTAGTACTAGCGGGAGTGGGCGAGCAGTACTTC. The encoded protein is CASSLVLAGVGEQYF. The full variable domain, completed using reference TRBV7-2 and TRBJ2-7, is GAGVSQSPSNKVTEKGKDVELRCDPISGHTALYWYRQSLGQGLEFLIYFQGNSAPDKSGLPSDRFSAERTGGSVSTLTIQRTQQEDSAVYLCASSLVLAGVGEQYFGPGTRLTVT.

The V and J genes are TRBV5-1 and TRBJ2-3; 9 bases are a match to TRBD1. V was clipped by 4 bases and J by 0 bases; unmatched bases: 6. This CDR3 is 16 amino acids long. CDR1 SGHRS and CDR2 YFSETQ come from the germline V gene. CDR3 region: CASSPYGQGSTDTQYF. DNA of the CDR3: TGCGCCAGCAGCCCTTACGGACAGGGGAGCACAGATACGCAGTATTTT. The complete variable domain, with remaining parts taken from reference TRBV5-1 and TRBJ2-3, reads KAGVTQTPRYLIKTRGQQVTLSCSPISGHRSVSWYQQTPGQGLQFLFEYFSETQRNKGNFPGRFSGRQFSNSRSEMNVSTLELGDSALYLCASSPYGQGSTDTQYFGPGTRLTVL.

This clone occurred a few times. The chain combines TRBV29-1 with TRBJ1-2; 10 nucleotides line up with TRBD1. There are 13 residues in the CDR3. CDR1 is SQVTM and CDR2 is ANQGSEA in the germline V gene. V shed 5 bases and J 4 bases; nucleotides not matched to a gene: 4. CDR3 loop: CSVWGQGLYGYTF. CDR3 in DNA: TGCAGCGTTTGGGGACAGGGGCTCTATGGCTACACCTTC.

This chain joins TRBV21-1 and TRBJ2-6; the tabulated D call, TRBD1, remains unverified against the DNA. TRBV21-1 is a known pseudogene. CDR3 length equals 18 residues. The CDR3 here is CASSKAGQALSGANVLTF. In DNA, the CDR3 is TGTGCCAGCAGCAAAGCGGGACAGGCCCTCTCTGGGGCCAACGTCCTGACTTTC.

This sequence joins TRBV27 and TRBJ2-4, with 11 nucleotides matching TRBD1. The CDR3 has 16 residues. Germline V CDR1 and CDR2: MNHEY, SMNVEV (reference sequence). Germline trimming cut 3 bases from V and 1 base from J; bases unmatched to any gene: 2. In DNA, the CDR3 is TGTGCCAGCAGTTTGGGACAGGGGGAGGCCAAAAACATTCAGTACTTC. It is translated as CASSLGQGEAKNIQYF.

The chain links TRBV7-9 to TRBJ2-7; D ambiguous. This CDR3 has 14 residues. The V and J ends lost 5 bases and 3 bases respectively, with 14 bases between them. Germline CDR1 is SEHNR and CDR2 is FQNEAQ (reference sequence). The DNA for the CDR3 is TGTGCCAGCAGCATTAGTGGCAGCAACTACGAGCAGTACTTC. Amino acids: CASSISGSNYEQYF.

The gene calls are TRBV2 and TRBJ2-1; a possible D gene is TRBD2 (6 bases). Germline loops: CDR1 SNHLY, CDR2 FYNNEI. The CDR3 consists of 15 residues. Trimming took off 6 bases at V and 4 bases at J, with 16 bases between the two ends. The CDR3 sequence is CASSPTGVRYNEQFF. DNA for the CDR3: TGTGCCAGCAGCCCCACGGGGGTAAGGTACAATGAGCAGTTCTTC.

This sequence joins TRBV2 and TRBJ1-1; D gene unclear. The germline V and J ends were trimmed by 1 base and 3 bases, with 6 bases remaining between them. The CDR3 loop spans 13 amino acids. Per the germline V gene, CDR1 is SNHLY and CDR2 is FYNNEI. CDR3 amino acids: CASSEEADTEAFF. The CDR3 DNA sequence: TGTGCCAGCAGTGAAGAGGCAGACACTGAAGCTTTCTTT.

This clone was observed a few times. The gene calls are TRBV30 and TRBJ2-2; TRBD2 matches 9 bases. The CDR3 has 16 residues. Germline loops: CDR1 GTSNPN, CDR2 SVGIG (reference sequence). Trimming at V came to 4 bases and at J to 6 bases, leaving 12 bases not matched to a gene. Here the CDR3 DNA reads TGTGCCTGGACCTCGCGGGAGGGCCCAAAGGCCGGGGAGCTGTTTTTT. Protein: CAWTSREGPKAGELFF.

The rearrangement uses TRBV7-8 and TRBJ2-7; D unclear. CDR1 is SGHVS and CDR2 is FQNEAQ in the germline V gene. The CDR3 is 14 residues long. The ends were cut back, 1 base at V and 3 bases at J, with 10 bases in the middle. The CDR3 bases are TGTGCCAGCAGCTTAGAAAGATTTAACTACGAGCAGTACTTC. This translates into CASSLERFNYEQYF.

This clone was recorded a few times. V usage is TRBV25-1 and J usage is TRBJ1-2; no reliable D call. CDR1 is MGHDK and CDR2 is SYGVNS in the germline V gene. Trimming shortened V by 3 bases and J by 0 bases, and 11 bases separated the two germline ends. This CDR3 comprises 15 residues. In DNA form, the CDR3 reads TGTGCCAGCAGTGATGGAGGCATCACTAACTATGGCTACACCTTC. Translation gives CASSDGGITNYGYTF.